This is a list of T cell receptor beta chains from one sample in a study of cytomegalovirus exposure and HLA in healthy donors. Clones were read by immunoSEQ multiplex PCR, and TCRdb kept only the in-frame ones, dropping some. The data show tens of thousands of clones, roughly 87% seen once. The sample consisted of PBMCs. These TCRs come from a woman under 30 in good health and CMV-seropositive. CDR3s include the opening cysteine and the closing phenylalanine or tryptophan. Fields, in order: D gene, J gene, V gene, clone size, CDR3 protein, CDR3 DNA. The D gene is left open where the match is weak. Size tells how often a clone was seen (once, few, many) or the class of an expanded clone, and some rows leave it out.

- TRBJ2-7 TRBV7-2 - CASSTGTTSYEQYF TGTGCCAGCAGCACCGGGACAACTTCCTACGAGCAGTACTTC
- TRBJ1-4 TRBV15 - CATSSLQEKLFF TGTGCCACCAGCAGCTTACAGGAAAAACTGTTTTTT
- TRBJ2-3 TRBV12-5 - CASGLLDTQYF TGTGCTAGTGGTTTGCTTGATACGCAGTATTTT
- TRBJ1-1 TRBV6-1 - CASSTRGGIEAFF TGTGCCAGCAGTACCCGAGGGGGAATTGAAGCTTTCTTT
- TRBJ1-1 TRBV29-1 - CSANWSGEAFF TGCAGCGCCAATTGGTCGGGGGAAGCTTTCTTT
- TRBJ2-3 TRBV7-2 - CASIRDTSTHTQYF TGTGCCAGTATTCGGGACACCTCCACCCATACGCAGTATTTT
TRBD1 TRBJ1-3 TRBV14 once CASSQEETGGYGNTIYF TGTGCCAGCAGCCAAGAGGAGACAGGGGGCTATGGAAACACCATATATTTT
TRBD1 TRBJ1-2 TRBV19 - CASSIEPVRQGVNLYGYTF TGTGCCAGTAGTATTGAACCGGTGAGACAGGGGGTGAATTTGTATGGCTACACCTTC
- TRBJ2-7 TRBV27 - CASSLRVSSYEQYF TGTGCCAGCAGTTTACGAGTGAGCTCCTACGAGCAGTACTTC
- TRBJ1-4 TRBV9 - CASSPRTEGGLFF TGTGCCAGCAGCCCACGGACGGAAGGGGGACTGTTTTTT
TRBD1 TRBJ2-5 TRBV2 once CASSDEEKDRLGADQETQYF TGTGCCAGCAGTGACGAAGAGAAGGACAGGTTGGGGGCCGACCAAGAGACCCAGTACTTC
- TRBJ1-4 TRBV27 - CASSSYREYNEKLFF TGTGCCAGCAGTTCGTACAGGGAATATAATGAAAAACTGTTTTTT
TRBD2 TRBJ2-3 TRBV7-3 - CASSWTSGGRLDTQYF TGTGCCAGCAGCTGGACTAGCGGGGGGCGGTTAGATACGCAGTATTTT
- TRBJ1-6 TRBV5-8 - CASSLAGGHNSPLHF TGTGCCAGCAGCTTGGCCGGGGGGCATAATTCACCCCTCCACTTT
TRBD2 TRBJ2-3 TRBV19 - CASSSGLASTDTQYF TGTGCCAGTTCCTCTGGACTAGCTAGCACAGATACGCAGTATTTT
- TRBJ2-7 TRBV6-6 - CASSYLDKNYEQYF TGTGCCAGCAGTTACCTGGACAAGAACTACGAGCAGTACTTC
TRBD1 TRBJ1-5 TRBV4-2 few CASSPRDRESGGNQPQHF TGTGCCAGCAGCCCGAGGGACAGGGAGTCGGGTGGCAATCAGCCCCAGCATTTT
- TRBJ1-1 TRBV6-1 - CASRMTGANTEAFF TGTGCCAGCAGGATGACAGGAGCGAACACTGAAGCTTTCTTT